This T cell receptor (beta chain) was observed in a study of T cell repertoires in cytomegalovirus infection. Turning to the study itself: A matching HLA type, together with CMV infection, was signaled by public TCR beta signatures.

TCRdb reprocessed the reads with MiXCR, giving one entry per CDR3 protein. The sample gives 250,000 to 300,000 distinct CDR3 sequences, roughly 25% of which show up once; roughly 13% is in the top ten. On this clonotype: Its antigen is currently unknown.

Germline loops: CDR1 MNHEY, CDR2 SVGEGT. The length of the CDR3 is 16 residues. The ends were cut back, 6 bases at V and 2 bases at J, with 19 bases in the middle. General study results and limits: Cumulative public TCR beta family frequency identified carriers of CMV plus the relevant HLA.

The sequencing sample was made of PBMCs. The TCR was taken from a human donor in good health (CMV status not recorded). Some clones in this sample may be carry-over from other donors' samples. The chain employs TRBV6-2 or TRBV6-3 and TRBJ1-1, with D perhaps matching TRBD1 (5 bases). The CDR3 sequence: CASRGRGRLTNTEAFF. In nucleotides, the CDR3 is TGTGCCAGCAGGGGAAGGGGAAGACTGACCAACACTGAAGCTTTCTTT.